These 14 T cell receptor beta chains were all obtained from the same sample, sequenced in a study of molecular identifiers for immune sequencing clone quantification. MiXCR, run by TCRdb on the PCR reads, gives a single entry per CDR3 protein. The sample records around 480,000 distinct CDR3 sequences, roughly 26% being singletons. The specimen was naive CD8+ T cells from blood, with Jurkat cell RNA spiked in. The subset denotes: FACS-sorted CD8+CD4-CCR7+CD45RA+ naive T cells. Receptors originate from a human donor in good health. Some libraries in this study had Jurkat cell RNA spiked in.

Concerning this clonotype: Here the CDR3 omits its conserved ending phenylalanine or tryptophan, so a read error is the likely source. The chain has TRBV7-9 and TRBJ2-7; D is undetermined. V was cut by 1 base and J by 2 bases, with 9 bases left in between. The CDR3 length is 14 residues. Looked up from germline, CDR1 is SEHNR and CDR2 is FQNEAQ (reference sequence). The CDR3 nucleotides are TGTGCCAGCAGCTTAGGACAAGTCCCCTACGAGCAGTACTAC. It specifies CASSLGQVPYEQYY.

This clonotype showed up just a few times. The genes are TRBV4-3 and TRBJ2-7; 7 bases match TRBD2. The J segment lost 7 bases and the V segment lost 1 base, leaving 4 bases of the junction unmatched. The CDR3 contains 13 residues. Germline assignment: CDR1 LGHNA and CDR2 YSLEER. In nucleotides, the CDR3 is TGCGCCAGCAGCCAAGCCCGGGGGGTAGAGCAGTACTTC. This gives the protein CASSQARGVEQYF.

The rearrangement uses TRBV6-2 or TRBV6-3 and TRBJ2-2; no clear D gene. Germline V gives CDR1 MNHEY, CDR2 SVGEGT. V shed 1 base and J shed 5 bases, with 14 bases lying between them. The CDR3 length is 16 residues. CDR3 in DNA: TGTGCCAGCAGTTACTATGAAGCCCCGAGGACCGGGGAGCTGTTTTTT. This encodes CASSYYEAPRTGELFF.

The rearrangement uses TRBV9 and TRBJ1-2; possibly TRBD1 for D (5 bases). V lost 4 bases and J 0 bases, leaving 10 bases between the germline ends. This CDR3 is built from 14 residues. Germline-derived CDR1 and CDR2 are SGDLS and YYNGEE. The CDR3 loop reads CASSPGRPNYGYTF. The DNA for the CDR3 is TGTGCCAGCAGCCCGGGACGCCCTAACTATGGCTACACCTTC.

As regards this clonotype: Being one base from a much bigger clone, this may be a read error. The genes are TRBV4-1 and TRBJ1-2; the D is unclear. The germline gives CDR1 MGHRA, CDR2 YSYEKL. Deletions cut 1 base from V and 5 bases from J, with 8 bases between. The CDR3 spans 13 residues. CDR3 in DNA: TGCGCCAGCAGCCAAGCACTGACTTATGGCTACACCTTC. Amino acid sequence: CASSQALTYGYTF.

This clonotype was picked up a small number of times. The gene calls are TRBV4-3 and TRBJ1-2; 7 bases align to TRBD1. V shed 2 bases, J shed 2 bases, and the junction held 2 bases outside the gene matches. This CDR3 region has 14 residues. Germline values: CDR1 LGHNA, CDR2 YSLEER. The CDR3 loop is CASSQIRGNYGYTF. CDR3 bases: TGCGCCAGCAGCCAAATCAGGGGGAACTATGGCTACACCTTC.

CDR3 bases: TGCCGCGAGGGGGGGATGGCGGGGGGCGGGGAGCTGTTTTTT. As protein: CREGGMAGGGELFF. V is TRBV29-1 and J is TRBJ2-2; 8 nucleotides line up with TRBD2. Germline V CDR1 and CDR2: SQVTM, ANQGSEA. There are 14 residues in the CDR3.

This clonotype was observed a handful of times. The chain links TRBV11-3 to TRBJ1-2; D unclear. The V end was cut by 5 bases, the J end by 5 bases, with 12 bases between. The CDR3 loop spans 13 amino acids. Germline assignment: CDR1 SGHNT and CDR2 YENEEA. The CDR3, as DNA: TGTGCCAGCAGCGCCAAAGTACGGTATGGCTACACCTTC. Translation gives CASSAKVRYGYTF.

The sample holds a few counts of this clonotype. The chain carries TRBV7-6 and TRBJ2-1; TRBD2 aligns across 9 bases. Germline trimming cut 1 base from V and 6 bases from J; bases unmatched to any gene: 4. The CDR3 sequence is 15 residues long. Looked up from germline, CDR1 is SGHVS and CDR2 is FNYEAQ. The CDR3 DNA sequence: TGTGCCAGCAGCTTAGGCGGGGGGGCCATCAATGAGCAGTTCTTC. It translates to CASSLGGGAINEQFF.

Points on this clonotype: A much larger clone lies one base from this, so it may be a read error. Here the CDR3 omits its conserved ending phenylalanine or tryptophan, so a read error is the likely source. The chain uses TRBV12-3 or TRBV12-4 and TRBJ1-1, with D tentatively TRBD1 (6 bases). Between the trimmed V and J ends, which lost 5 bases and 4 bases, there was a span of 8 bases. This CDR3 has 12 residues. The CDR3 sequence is CASSPGVTEAFS. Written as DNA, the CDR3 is TGTGCCAGCAGTCCAGGGGTCACTGAAGCTTTCTCT.

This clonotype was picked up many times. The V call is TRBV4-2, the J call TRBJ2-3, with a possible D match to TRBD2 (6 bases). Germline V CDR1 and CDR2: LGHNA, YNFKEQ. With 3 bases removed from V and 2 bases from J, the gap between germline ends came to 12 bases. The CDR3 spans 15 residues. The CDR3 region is CASSQERDFTDTQYF. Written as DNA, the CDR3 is TGTGCCAGCAGCCAGGAAAGGGACTTCACAGATACGCAGTATTTT.

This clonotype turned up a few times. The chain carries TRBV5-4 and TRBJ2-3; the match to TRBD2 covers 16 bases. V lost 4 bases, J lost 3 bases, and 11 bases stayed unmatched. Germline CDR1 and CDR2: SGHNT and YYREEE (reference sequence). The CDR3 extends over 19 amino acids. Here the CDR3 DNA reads TGTGCCAGCAGCCCGGGACTAGCGGGGGGGACAGCCTCGACAGATACGCAGTATTTT. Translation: CASSPGLAGGTASTDTQYF.

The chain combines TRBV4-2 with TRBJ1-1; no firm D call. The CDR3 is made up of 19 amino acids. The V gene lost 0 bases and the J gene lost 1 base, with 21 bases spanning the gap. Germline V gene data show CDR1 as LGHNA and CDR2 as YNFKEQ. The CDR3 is CASSQELLSLGRTNTEAFF. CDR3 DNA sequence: TGTGCCAGCAGCCAAGAATTGTTGTCTTTAGGACGGACGAACACTGAAGCTTTCTTT.

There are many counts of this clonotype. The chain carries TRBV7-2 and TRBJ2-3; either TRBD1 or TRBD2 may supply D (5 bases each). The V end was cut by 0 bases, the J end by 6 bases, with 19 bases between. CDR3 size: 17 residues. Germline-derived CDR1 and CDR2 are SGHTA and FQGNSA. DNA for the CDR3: TGTGCCAGCAGCTTAGCCCAGGGCGACACAAGGAGGGATACGCAGTATTTT. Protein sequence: CASSLAQGDTRRDTQYF. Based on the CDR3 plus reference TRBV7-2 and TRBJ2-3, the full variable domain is GAGVSQSPSNKVTEKGKDVELRCDPISGHTALYWYRQSLGQGLEFLIYFQGNSAPDKSGLPSDRFSAERTGGSVSTLTIQRTQQEDSAVYLCASSLAQGDTRRDTQYFGPGTRLTVL.